The 30 T cell receptor beta chains in this list originate from one sample, sequenced in a study of OX40 agonist ivuxolimab in advanced cancers. Profiled with immunoSEQ multiplex PCR; TCRdb holds only in-frame clones, not every one. In the table there are tens of thousands of clones, around four fifths of which are singletons. The source material was CD4+ or CD8+ T cells sorted from blood, sampled in a trial of the OX40 agonist ivuxolimab. The receptors were gathered from an adult with an advanced solid tumor such as melanoma, head and neck, liver or kidney cancer.

The CDR3: CASSLGNSGLTSTDTQYF. Written as DNA, the CDR3 is TGCGCCAGCAGCTTGGGTAATAGCGGTTTGACTAGCACAGATACGCAGTATTTT. This rearrangement joins TRBV5-1 to TRBJ2-3, with D perhaps matching TRBD2 (6 bases). The V and J ends lost 0 bases and 0 bases respectively, with 17 bases between them. Germline V gene sequence: CDR1 SGHRS, CDR2 YFSETQ. The CDR3 is 18 amino acids.

As DNA, the CDR3 is TGTGCCAGCAGCTATACAGGGAACTACAATGAGCAGTTCTTC. It specifies CASSYTGNYNEQFF. V gene TRBV7-8 combines with J gene TRBJ2-1; D possibly corresponds to TRBD1 (6 bases). The CDR3 runs 14 residues. CDR1 and CDR2 (germline): SGHVS, FQNEAQ. Trimming pared 4 bases from V and 3 bases from J, leaving 10 bases between.

The count of this clone is one. The chain couples TRBV18 to TRBJ2-1; 11 bases fit TRBD2. The germline CDR1 and CDR2 sequences are KGHSH and LQKENI. V gave up 2 bases and J gave up 7 bases; unmatched junction bases: 4. CDR3 length: 15 residues. The CDR3 here is CASSPTSGRGNEQFF. CDR3 DNA: TGTGCCAGCTCACCAACTAGCGGGAGAGGAAATGAGCAGTTCTTC.

This chain uses TRBV4-1 with TRBJ2-2; a possible D gene is TRBD2 (6 bases). Trimming left V 4 bases short and J 6 bases short, with 21 bases between. The CDR3 covers 17 residues. In germline, CDR1 is MGHRA, CDR2 YSYEKL. CDR3 sequence: CASSPTWQGGDPGELFF. Written as DNA, the CDR3 is TGCGCCAGCAGCCCCACCTGGCAGGGCGGGGATCCCGGGGAGCTGTTTTTT.

CDR3 residues: CASSTPTRQAKNIQYF. The CDR3 DNA sequence: TGTGCCAGCAGTACCCCCACTAGGCAAGCCAAAAACATTCAGTACTTC. The chain couples TRBV28 to TRBJ2-4; maybe TRBD2 (5 bases). The V end was cut by 5 bases, the J end by 0 bases, with 14 bases between. The length of the CDR3 is 16 residues. Germline lookup yields CDR1 MDHEN and CDR2 SYDVKM.

The V call is TRBV28, the J call TRBJ2-7, with D possibly called TRBD1 or TRBD2 (6 bases each). CDR1 is MDHEN and CDR2 is SYDVKM in the germline V gene. V was pared by 7 bases and J by 3 bases, with 22 bases between. The CDR3 sequence is 16 residues long. CDR3 nucleotide sequence: TGTGCCAGCACCCCTGGGGGGACACTTAAAATCTACGAGCAGTACTTC. This encodes CASTPGGTLKIYEQYF.

The V gene is TRBV19, the J gene TRBJ1-5; TRBD1 matches 10 bases. The ends lost 6 bases at V and 6 bases at J; junction bases unmatched: 17. This CDR3 comprises 18 residues. The germline V gene encodes CDR1 LNHDA and CDR2 SQIVND (reference sequence). The CDR3 DNA reads as TGTGCCAGTAGACGCGGGACAGGGGCCGGGTCGGGATCTCAGCCCCAGCATTTT. Translating gives CASRRGTGAGSGSQPQHF.

Only one count was recorded for this clone. The chain is built from TRBV6-5 and TRBJ2-7, with TRBD1 matching 8 bases. The CDR3 has 14 residues. CDR1 is MNHEY and CDR2 is SVGAGI in the germline V gene. Unmatched junction bases numbered 7, after V lost 5 bases and J lost 4 bases. CDR3 sequence (DNA): TGTGCCAGCAGTACACAGGGGGTAGCGTACGAGCAGTACTTC. Its translation: CASSTQGVAYEQYF.

J is TRBJ2-5 and V is TRBV6-5, with TRBD2 as a possible D gene (5 bases). This CDR3 has 12 residues. The V gene lost 4 bases and the J gene lost 2 bases, with 5 bases spanning the gap. Germline lookup yields CDR1 MNHEY and CDR2 SVGAGI. The CDR3 region is CASSSGQETQYF. Written as DNA, the CDR3 is TGTGCCAGCAGTTCGGGGCAAGAGACCCAGTACTTC.

The chain recombines TRBV7-2 with TRBJ2-5; D not resolved. The J call could be wrong; TRBJ2-7 is a better fit for the DNA end. Germline values: CDR1 SGHTA, CDR2 FQGNSA. The CDR3 covers 13 residues. As DNA, the CDR3 is TGTGCCAGCAGCTTAGGTCCCTTCCACGAGCAGTACTTC. This sequence encodes CASSLGPFHEQYF.

This chain links TRBV6-6 with TRBJ2-1; 8 positions agree with TRBD2. This CDR3 comprises 15 residues. Trimming removed 5 bases from V and 0 bases from J; junction bases left unmatched: 3. CDR1 is MNHNY and CDR2 is SVGAGI in the germline V gene (reference sequence). The DNA of the CDR3 is TGTGCCAGCAGTACGAGCGGGAGCTCCTACAATGAGCAGTTCTTC. Translating it yields CASSTSGSSYNEQFF.

The rearrangement joins TRBV11-2 to TRBJ2-5; D not certain. The CDR3 contains 14 residues. CDR1 is SGHAT and CDR2 is FQNNGV in the germline V gene. V lost 5 bases, J lost 3 bases, and 13 bases lay in between. The CDR3: CASSPGQAEETQYF. CDR3 sequence (DNA): TGTGCCAGCAGCCCCGGGCAGGCGGAAGAGACCCAGTACTTC.

The chain links TRBV7-6 to TRBJ2-2; no clear D gene. CDR1 is SGHVS, CDR2 FNYEAQ, per germline. V gave up 1 base and J gave up 2 bases, with 11 bases separating them. The CDR3 has 16 residues. Written as DNA, the CDR3 is TGTGCCAGCAGCTTAGGCGCTCTGGGAAACACCGGGGAGCTGTTTTTT. Protein: CASSLGALGNTGELFF.

The gene calls are TRBV6-1 and TRBJ2-2, with D maybe TRBD1 (6 bases). The length of the CDR3 is 16 residues. V was trimmed by 4 bases and J by 0 bases, leaving 12 bases between them. The germline gives CDR1 MNHNS, CDR2 SASEGT. Here the CDR3 DNA reads TGTGCCAGCAGTGCGGACAGAGTCACGAACACCGGGGAGCTGTTTTTT. This translates into CASSADRVTNTGELFF.

The gene calls are TRBV18 and TRBJ2-7; 8 bases align to TRBD2. The CDR3 runs 14 residues. The ends lost 5 bases at V and 6 bases at J; junction bases unmatched: 9. The germline V gene has CDR1 KGHSH and CDR2 LQKENI. The CDR3 DNA sequence: TGTGCCAGCTCATCGCCGGGACTAGGGCCCGAGCAGTACTTC. As protein: CASSSPGLGPEQYF. Full variable domain (outside the CDR3, taken from reference TRBV18 and TRBJ2-7): NAGVMQNPRHLVRRRGQEARLRCSPMKGHSHVYWYRQLPEEGLKFMVYLQKENIIDESGMPKERFSAEFPKEGPSILRIQQVVRGDSAAYFCASSSPGLGPEQYFGPGTRLTVT.

The chain carries TRBV30 and TRBJ2-1; D is undetermined. Trimming took 2 bases from V and 9 from J, leaving 11 bases between them. CDR3 size: 12 residues. CDR1 is GTSNPN, CDR2 SVGIG, per germline (reference sequence). CDR3 in amino acids: CAWSRVSAEQFF. In DNA form, the CDR3 reads TGTGCCTGGAGTAGGGTTTCGGCTGAGCAGTTCTTC.

The V and J genes are TRBV5-6 and TRBJ2-2; TRBD2 matches at 9 bases. Losses at the gene ends were 4 bases for V and 5 bases for J; bases not matched to a gene: 6. Looked up from germline, CDR1 is SGHDT and CDR2 is YYEEEE. The CDR3 loop spans 15 amino acids. The CDR3 DNA sequence: TGTGCCAGCAGCAGATTAGCGGGAGTAACCGGGGAGCTGTTTTTT. The encoded protein is CASSRLAGVTGELFF.

The J gene is TRBJ2-3, the V gene TRBV5-4, with D unresolved. Between the trimmed V and J ends, which lost 1 base and 1 base, there was a span of 16 bases. This CDR3 comprises 17 residues. Germline CDR1 and CDR2: SGHNT and YYREEE (reference sequence). CDR3 sequence: CASSLFSGYTGTDTQYF. CDR3 DNA sequence: TGTGCCAGCAGCTTGTTTTCCGGGTACACCGGCACAGATACGCAGTATTTT.

The chain carries TRBV7-8 and TRBJ2-1; 14 nucleotides match TRBD2. Germline CDR1 SGHVS, CDR2 FQNEAQ. The CDR3 runs 16 residues. The trim removed 4 bases at V and 8 bases at J, leaving 7 bases unmatched. The CDR3 loop is CASSSLPGLAGDEQFF. DNA of the CDR3: TGTGCCAGCAGCTCTCTCCCGGGACTAGCGGGGGATGAGCAGTTCTTC.

In its sample, this clone was seen once. V and J are TRBV12-5 and TRBJ2-3; D may be TRBD2 (6 bases). Trimming cost V 1 base and J 3 bases, with 11 bases left between them. Per the germline V gene, CDR1 is LGHNT and CDR2 is FRNRAP. This CDR3 contains 15 residues. The CDR3 is CASGLGVGGTDTQYF. The CDR3 DNA is TGTGCTAGTGGTTTGGGCGTCGGGGGTACAGATACGCAGTATTTT.

The chain is built from TRBV2 and TRBJ2-2, with D possibly matching TRBD2 (6 bases). Germline-derived CDR1 and CDR2 are SNHLY and FYNNEI. The V end was cut by 8 bases, the J end by 0 bases, with 10 bases between. CDR3 length equals 14 residues. CDR3 in amino acids: CASAGTSNTGELFF. The CDR3 DNA reads as TGTGCCAGCGCTGGGACTTCGAACACCGGGGAGCTGTTTTTT.

CDR3 sequence reads: CASRSGRGNTGELFF. CDR3 sequence (DNA): TGTGCCAGCAGGAGCGGGAGGGGGAACACCGGGGAGCTGTTTTTT. The genes are TRBV6-1 and TRBJ2-2; 10 bases align to TRBD2. The CDR3 totals 15 residues. CDR1 and CDR2 from the germline V gene are MNHNS and SASEGT. Unmatched junction bases numbered 2, after V lost 6 bases and J lost 1 base.

The gene calls are TRBV2 and TRBJ1-1; unclear D gene. CDR1 SNHLY and CDR2 FYNNEI come from the germline V gene. Trimming left V 6 bases short and J 1 base short, with 6 bases between. The CDR3 has 12 residues. CDR3 region: CASSAGNTEAFF. The CDR3 DNA reads as TGTGCCAGCAGCGCGGGGAACACTGAAGCTTTCTTT.

The chain has TRBV9 and TRBJ2-1; 8 nucleotides align to TRBD1. Germline CDR1 and CDR2: SGDLS and YYNGEE. The CDR3 totals 12 residues. The trim removed 3 bases at V and 12 bases at J, leaving 5 bases unmatched. The CDR3 protein is CASSGSQGAQFF. The CDR3 DNA sequence: TGTGCCAGCAGCGGATCCCAGGGGGCGCAGTTCTTC.

The V call is TRBV28, the J call TRBJ2-5; 7 bases fit TRBD2. The V gene end was trimmed by 8 bases and the J gene end by 3 bases; junction bases not matched to a gene: 6. This CDR3 spans 13 amino acids. From germline, CDR1 is MDHEN and CDR2 SYDVKM. This CDR3 reads CASWRAGEETQYF. CDR3 in DNA: TGTGCCAGCTGGAGGGCGGGGGAAGAGACCCAGTACTTC.

The chain has TRBV7-9 and TRBJ2-2; D uncertain. V was pared by 1 base and J by 4 bases, with 1 base between. Germline loops: CDR1 SEHNR, CDR2 FQNEAQ (reference sequence). The CDR3 length is 12 residues. CDR3 nucleotide sequence: TGTGCCAGCAGCTTAGTCACCGGGGAGCTGTTTTTT. Its protein product is CASSLVTGELFF.

This clone has more than one count but fewer than ten. This sequence joins TRBV30 and TRBJ2-2, with TRBD1 matching over 7 bases. Germline CDR1 and CDR2: GTSNPN and SVGIG (reference sequence). The J segment lost 2 bases and the V segment lost 2 bases, leaving 8 bases of the junction unmatched. The CDR3 consists of 16 residues. CDR3 sequence (DNA): TGTGCCTGGAGTAAAGAGACAGGGCTAAACACCGGGGAGCTGTTTTTT. Translating it yields CAWSKETGLNTGELFF.

CDR3 sequence reads: CASSFLGFGNEQFF. The CDR3 DNA reads TGTGCCAGCAGTTTCTTAGGTTTCGGCAATGAGCAGTTCTTC. V is TRBV28 and J is TRBJ2-1; D gene unclear. Germline CDR1 is MDHEN and CDR2 is SYDVKM. There are 14 residues in the CDR3. V was pared by 3 bases and J by 6 bases, with 12 bases between. The variable domain in full, completed from reference TRBV28 and TRBJ2-1, reads DVKVTQSSRYLVKRTGEKVFLECVQDMDHENMFWYRQDPGLGLRLIYFSYDVKMKEKGDIPEGYSVSREKKERFSLILESASTNQTSMYLCASSFLGFGNEQFFGPGTRLTVL.

The rearrangement links TRBV14 to TRBJ2-5; D is perhaps TRBD1 (6 bases). Deletions cut 3 bases from V and 5 bases from J, with 10 bases between. The CDR3 sequence is 13 residues long. Per germline, CDR1 SGHDN and CDR2 FVKESK. CDR3 sequence reads: CASSHQRGETQYF. The CDR3 nucleotides are TGTGCCAGCAGCCACCAAAGGGGGGAGACCCAGTACTTC.

The chain joins TRBV7-8 to TRBJ1-5; no clear D. CDR1 and CDR2 from the germline V gene are SGHVS and FQNEAQ. Trimming removed 5 bases at V and 1 base at J, with 3 bases between. This CDR3 contains 12 residues. The DNA for the CDR3 is TGTGCCAGCAGCCCGAGCAATCAGCCCCAGCATTTT. Translation: CASSPSNQPQHF.